This T cell receptor (beta chain) derives from a study of blood T cell repertoires in COVID-19. V was trimmed by 4 bases and J by 0 bases, leaving 11 bases between them. Germline CDR1 and CDR2: SGHRS and YFSETQ. This CDR3 has 15 amino acids. Sequenced by immunoSEQ multiplex PCR; TCRdb stores in-frame clones only, minus some. This sample carries fewer than 250,000 clones, 92% of them seen once, and the ten largest clones take about 0.8%. While infection was still active, Seattle patients were enrolled and then followed longitudinally. This rearrangement joins TRBV5-1 to TRBJ2-1, with D tentatively TRBD2 (6 bases). This TCR was recovered from a man between 60 and 70 years old with COVID-19, enrolled during active disease. The sample taken for sequencing was peripheral blood. Written as DNA, the CDR3 is TGCGCCAGCAGCGTATCCGGGGGCTCCTACAATGAGCAGTTCTTC. This codes for CASSVSGGSYNEQFF. Drawing the rest from reference TRBV5-1 and TRBJ2-1, the complete variable domain is KAGVTQTPRYLIKTRGQQVTLSCSPISGHRSVSWYQQTPGQGLQFLFEYFSETQRNKGNFPGRFSGRQFSNSRSEMNVSTLELGDSALYLCASSVSGGSYNEQFFGPGTRLTVL.